This T cell receptor (beta chain) was documented in a study of blood T cell repertoires in COVID-19 (dated by TCRdb to 2019 to 2021). Describing the broader study: Samples from collaborators originated in the United States, Italy and Spain and spanned both the acute and convalescent phases of COVID-19. The material from the prospective study consisted of cDNA or gDNA derived from T cells, B-cell-depleted T cells, or PBMCs. A freely available public database, intended as a resource for researchers studying the immune response to SARS-CoV-2, is where the repertoires were released. Where available, HLA class I and class II types were obtained from metadata supplied by the sample provider rather than from assay-based typing. Samples were obtained from the ongoing ImmuneRACE study (first 160 participants) and from 1,000 to 1,500 subjects provided by 6 global collaborators. Subjects who had been exposed to COVID-19, were actively infected with it, or had recovered from it provided the deeply sampled blood TCRbeta repertoires that made up the dataset. A de-identified subject ID, COVID-19 status, age in years and sex were almost always included in the sample metadata. Overall study outcomes, separate from this receptor: The quantity of clinical and demographic metadata differed by source and by participant and was supplied without curation.

Measured from the cysteine to the phenylalanine, the CDR3 is 12 residues long. Only the CDR3 DNA is retained, 36 bases long and in frame from the first base. Based on the germline V gene (reference sequence), the CDR1 and CDR2 sequences are MNHNY and SVGAGI. V is cut by 5 bases and J by 3 bases, and the space between the germline ends is 8 bases. Collaborating institutions collected whole blood in K2EDTA tubes following their own protocols. For TCRbeta analysis, collaborators shipped samples in one of three forms: frozen whole blood, isolated PBMCs, or DNA extracted from either of those sample types. The immunoSEQ Assay, a bias-controlled multiplex PCR, was used to amplify TCRbeta CDR3 regions from genomic DNA. The paper's processing steps were these. The number of nucleated cells in each sample was estimated from the amplification of reference gene primers within the assay. Sequence reads were collapsed and filtered to measure the absolute abundance of every unique TCRbeta CDR3 rearrangement. For each sample, productive Simpson clonality was calculated as the square root of Simpson's diversity index over productive rearrangements. The clones in this table, taken by TCRdb from immuneACCESS, are in-frame only. Not every clone is retained; where verified, under half of the shortfall comes from an unresolved V gene, and the cause of the rest is unknown. V and J calls and clone size are given by that table; D and trimming were obtained from the DNA. The sample has roughly 250,000 clones on record, about 83% of them singletons. The top ten constitute approximately 7% of the sample.

Points on this clone: Its binding antigen is unknown. Per-nucleotide qualities are absent, and no much larger clonotype sits a single base away.

Here the chain combines TRBV6-6 and TRBJ2-7; TRBD2 is possibly the D segment (5 matching bases). Sequencing was performed on peripheral blood. This TCR derives from a woman in her fifties or sixties with acute or convalescent COVID-19. The DNA reads TGTGCCAGCAGTCTCAGCGGCTACGAGCAGTACTTC. Protein translation: CASSLSGYEQYF.